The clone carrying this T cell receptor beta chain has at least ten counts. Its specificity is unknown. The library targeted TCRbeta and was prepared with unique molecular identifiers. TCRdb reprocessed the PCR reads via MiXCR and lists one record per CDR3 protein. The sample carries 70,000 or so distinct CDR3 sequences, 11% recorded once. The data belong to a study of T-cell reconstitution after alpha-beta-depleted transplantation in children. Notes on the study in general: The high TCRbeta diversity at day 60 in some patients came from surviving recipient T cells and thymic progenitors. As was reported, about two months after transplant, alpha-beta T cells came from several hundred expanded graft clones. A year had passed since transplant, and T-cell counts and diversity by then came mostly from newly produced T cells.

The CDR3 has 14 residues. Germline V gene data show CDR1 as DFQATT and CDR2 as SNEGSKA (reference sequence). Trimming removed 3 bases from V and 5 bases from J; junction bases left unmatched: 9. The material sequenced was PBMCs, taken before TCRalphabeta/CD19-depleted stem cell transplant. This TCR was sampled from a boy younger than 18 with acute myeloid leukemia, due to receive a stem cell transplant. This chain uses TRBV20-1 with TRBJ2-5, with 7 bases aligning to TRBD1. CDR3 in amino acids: CSASRRQGNETQYF. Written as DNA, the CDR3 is TGCAGTGCTAGTCGTCGACAGGGAAACGAGACCCAGTACTTC.